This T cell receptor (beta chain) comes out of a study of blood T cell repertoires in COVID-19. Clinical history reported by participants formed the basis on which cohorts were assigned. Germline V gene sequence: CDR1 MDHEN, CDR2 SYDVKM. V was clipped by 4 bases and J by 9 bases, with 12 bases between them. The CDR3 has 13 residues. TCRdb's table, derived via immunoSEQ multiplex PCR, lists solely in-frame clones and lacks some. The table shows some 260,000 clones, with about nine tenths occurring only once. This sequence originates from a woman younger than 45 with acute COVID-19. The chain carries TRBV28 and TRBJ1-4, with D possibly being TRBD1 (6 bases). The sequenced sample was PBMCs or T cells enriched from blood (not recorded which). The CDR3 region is CASSSKDSQKLFF. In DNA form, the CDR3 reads TGTGCCAGCAGTTCCAAGGACAGTCAAAAACTGTTTTTT.